The 25 T cell receptor beta chains reported below all come from one sample, sequenced in a study of blood T cell repertoires in COVID-19. Here immunoSEQ multiplex PCR was the method, and the copy in TCRdb shows in-frame clones only, minus some. This table has about 210,000 clones, around 80% appearing once. The specimen was peripheral blood. All receptors derive from a woman aged 70 to 79 with acute or convalescent COVID-19.

The chain uses TRBV11-2 and TRBJ2-1; D gene unclear. This CDR3 region has 15 residues. Deletions cut 2 bases from V and 3 bases from J, with 11 bases between. In germline, CDR1 is SGHAT, CDR2 FQNNGV. This CDR3 is CASSLLPSSYNEQFF. Here the CDR3 DNA reads TGTGCCAGCAGCTTACTTCCCTCCAGCTACAATGAGCAGTTCTTC. The full variable domain, with the rest looked up from reference TRBV11-2 and TRBJ2-1, is EAGVAQSPRYKIIEKRQSVAFWCNPISGHATLYWYQQILGQGPKLLIQFQNNGVVDDSQLPKDRFSAERLKGVDSTLKIQPAKLEDSAVYLCASSLLPSSYNEQFFGPGTRLTVL.

The rearrangement joins TRBV5-8 to TRBJ1-5; D not resolved. The CDR3 runs to 15 residues. V lost 7 bases and J 0 bases, leaving 14 bases between the germline ends. Germline assignment: CDR1 SGHTS and CDR2 YDEGEE. The CDR3 sequence: CASALGRGSNQPQHF. Here the CDR3 DNA reads TGTGCCAGCGCCCTAGGGCGGGGTAGCAATCAGCCCCAGCATTTT. The full variable domain, rest sourced from reference TRBV5-8 and TRBJ1-5, is EAGVTQSPTHLIKTRGQQATLRCSPISGHTSVYWYQQALGLGLQFLLWYDEGEERNRGNFPPRFSGRQFPNYSSELNVNALELEDSALYLCASALGRGSNQPQHFGDGTRLSIL.

J is TRBJ1-2 and V is TRBV6-5; no reliable D call. This CDR3 contains 12 residues. Trimming removed 4 bases at V and 7 bases at J, with 10 bases between. Per germline, CDR1 MNHEY and CDR2 SVGAGI. CDR3 DNA: TGTGCCAGCAGTTCCCTTGTCGGTGGCTACACCTTC. Protein: CASSSLVGGYTF.

V usage is TRBV29-1 and J usage is TRBJ2-7; 8 bases fit TRBD1. Trimming cost V 5 bases and J 1 base; bases outside gene matches: 4. In germline, CDR1 is SQVTM, CDR2 ANQGSEA. The CDR3 has 13 amino acids. The CDR3 sequence is CSVLRQGSYEQYF. The CDR3 bases are TGCAGCGTTTTGCGACAGGGGTCCTACGAGCAGTACTTC.

This clone has more than one count but fewer than ten. This CDR3 is CAWSVAGSYTF. CDR3 in DNA: TGTGCCTGGAGTGTAGCGGGCTCCTACACCTTC. J is TRBJ1-2 and V is TRBV30; no reliable D call. This CDR3 is 11 amino acids long. V dropped 0 bases and J dropped 10 bases, with 9 bases sitting between them. Germline CDR1 is GTSNPN and CDR2 is SVGIG (reference sequence).

This clone came up a few times. This chain uses TRBV10-3 with TRBJ2-5; D possibly corresponds to TRBD2 (6 bases). CDR1 and CDR2 from the germline V gene are ENHRY and SYGVKD. Trimming took off 3 bases at V and 3 bases at J, with 8 bases between the two ends. CDR3 size: 13 residues. For the CDR3, the DNA is TGTGCCATCAGTGATGGAGGGGAAGAGACCCAGTACTTC. Its translation is CAISDGGEETQYF.

This sequence joins TRBV4-1 and TRBJ2-5; the match to TRBD2 covers 7 bases. CDR1 is MGHRA, CDR2 YSYEKL, per germline. The CDR3 is 17 residues long. V was clipped by 1 base and J by 5 bases; unmatched bases: 13. The CDR3 DNA reads as TGCGCCAGCAGCCAAGGACGCGTCGGGGGGAGGCTCGAGACCCAGTACTTC. Its protein product is CASSQGRVGGRLETQYF.

The chain combines TRBV3-1 (or the pseudogene TRBV3-2) with TRBJ1-1; possibly TRBD1 for D (6 bases). V was trimmed by 4 bases and J by 6 bases, leaving 15 bases between them. This CDR3 has 14 amino acids. Per the germline V gene, CDR1 is LGHDT and CDR2 is YNNKEL (reference sequence). The CDR3 nucleotides are TGTGCCAGCAGCCTGCTGCGGGGGGCGGCTGAAGCTTTCTTT. This sequence encodes CASSLLRGAAEAFF.

The chain joins TRBV11-2 to TRBJ2-7; 11 bases match TRBD2. The CDR3 contains 16 residues. Germline CDR1 reads SGHAT; CDR2 reads FQNNGV. With 3 bases clipped from V and 2 bases from J, the junction kept 6 bases outside the gene matches. The CDR3 region is CASSFTGTSGAYEQYF. The CDR3, as DNA: TGTGCCAGCAGCTTTACCGGGACTAGCGGAGCCTACGAGCAGTACTTC.

The gene calls are TRBV2 and TRBJ2-3, with a weak D call TRBD2 (7 bases). Germline V gene data show CDR1 as SNHLY and CDR2 as FYNNEI. The CDR3 loop spans 17 amino acids. V dropped 3 bases and J dropped 5 bases, with 21 bases sitting between them. CDR3 region: CASSEEAGAPSRDTQYF. CDR3 DNA: TGTGCCAGCAGTGAGGAGGCGGGGGCCCCCTCACGAGATACGCAGTATTTT.

The V and J genes are TRBV10-3 and TRBJ2-7, with unresolved D. CDR3 size: 14 residues. The V and J ends lost 3 bases and 6 bases respectively, with 15 bases between them. Per germline, CDR1 ENHRY and CDR2 SYGVKD. The CDR3 DNA follows: TGTGCCATCAGTGAACGTGGCGGTTCTGGCGAGCAGTACGTC. Its translation: CAISERGGSGEQYV.

The chain combines TRBV12-5 with TRBJ2-5, with D unresolved. With 1 base removed from V and 4 bases from J, the gap between germline ends came to 7 bases. The CDR3 has 13 amino acids. Germline CDR1 LGHNT, CDR2 FRNRAP. In DNA, the CDR3 is TGTGCTAGTGGTTTGGGCCCCAGAGAGACCCAGTACTTC. It yields the protein CASGLGPRETQYF.

The J gene is TRBJ1-2, the V gene TRBV11-2; a possible D gene is TRBD1 (5 bases). Germline V gene data show CDR1 as SGHAT and CDR2 as FQNNGV. Trimming left V 4 bases short and J 6 bases short, with 18 bases between. The length of the CDR3 is 15 residues. The CDR3 loop is CASSSQSGRVDGYTF. DNA for the CDR3: TGTGCCAGCAGCTCCCAGTCTGGCAGGGTGGATGGCTACACCTTC.

This clone turned up a few times. The V call is TRBV29-1, the J call TRBJ1-2, with TRBD1 identical over 8 bases. The CDR3 has 13 amino acids. Germline V gene data show CDR1 as SQVTM and CDR2 as ANQGSEA. The V and J ends lost 7 bases and 8 bases, in that order; junction bases with no gene match: 12. CDR3 loop: CSAPGQGERGYTF. The CDR3 coding sequence is TGCAGCGCTCCTGGACAGGGTGAGCGAGGCTACACCTTC. The entire variable domain, with the rest obtained from reference TRBV29-1 and TRBJ1-2, is as follows: SAVISQKPSRDICQRGTSLTIQCQVDSQVTMMFWYRQQPGQSLTLIATANQGSEATYESGFVIDKFPISRPNLTFSTLTVSNMSPEDSSIYLCSAPGQGERGYTFGSGTRLTVV.

This clone was picked up a small number of times. The chain uses TRBV10-1 and TRBJ1-2; 9 bases match TRBD1. Germline CDR1 reads WNHNN; CDR2 reads SYGVQD (reference sequence). CDR3 size: 19 residues. Trimming at V came to 0 bases and at J to 5 bases, leaving 16 bases not matched to a gene. The CDR3 sequence: CASSESRVSGDRDTYGYTF. For the CDR3, the DNA is TGCGCCAGCAGTGAGTCGAGGGTGAGTGGGGACAGGGATACGTATGGCTACACCTTC.

The chain has TRBV12-3 or TRBV12-4 and TRBJ1-5, with D possibly matching TRBD1 (5 bases). With 8 bases removed from V and 4 bases from J, the gap between germline ends came to 9 bases. The CDR3 runs 12 residues. The chain's CDR3 is CASRDRNQPQHF. In DNA form, the CDR3 reads TGTGCCAGCCGTGACAGAAATCAGCCCCAGCATTTT.

This clone was found once. V and J are TRBV10-3 and TRBJ1-3; 10 nucleotides match TRBD1. Germline CDR1 and CDR2: ENHRY and SYGVKD. This CDR3 region has 16 residues. Unmatched junction bases numbered 15, after V lost 9 bases and J lost 7 bases. Here the CDR3 reads CAIAAAGTGAVNTIYF. The CDR3 DNA is TGTGCCATAGCCGCAGCCGGGACAGGGGCAGTCAACACCATATATTTT.

J is TRBJ2-3 and V is TRBV3-1 (or the pseudogene TRBV3-2), with TRBD1 matching over 7 bases. Germline-derived CDR1 and CDR2 are LGHDT and YNNKEL (reference sequence). The CDR3 covers 14 residues. V trimming: 5 bases; J trimming: 3 bases; junction bases outside the gene matches: 5. The CDR3 coding sequence is TGTGCCAGCAGCTCGGGACAGCGAACAGATACGCAGTATTTT. It translates to CASSSGQRTDTQYF.

V gene TRBV7-2 combines with J gene TRBJ2-5; TRBD2 aligns across 8 bases. The V and J ends lost 4 bases and 1 base, in that order; junction bases with no gene match: 5. Germline V CDR1 and CDR2: SGHTA, FQGNSA. This CDR3 region has 15 residues. The CDR3 sequence: CASSSSSGSQETQYF. Written as DNA, the CDR3 is TGTGCCAGCAGCTCCTCTAGCGGGTCCCAAGAGACCCAGTACTTC.

This clone was found once. The genes are TRBV3-1 (or the pseudogene TRBV3-2) and TRBJ2-4; TRBD1 matches 10 bases. Per germline, CDR1 LGHDT and CDR2 YNNKEL (reference sequence). V shed 5 bases, J shed 7 bases, and the junction held 2 bases outside the gene matches. CDR3 length equals 13 residues. The CDR3 here is CASSLGQGNIQYF. DNA for the CDR3: TGTGCCAGCAGCTTGGGACAGGGGAACATTCAGTACTTC.

V usage is TRBV7-2 and J usage is TRBJ2-7, with TRBD1 identical over 9 bases. The CDR3 sequence is 15 residues long. The germline CDR1 and CDR2 sequences are SGHTA and FQGNSA. V lost 3 bases, J lost 4 bases, and 7 bases stayed unmatched. CDR3 nucleotide sequence: TGTGCCAGCAGCTTTGCGGGACAGGGTACTTACGAGCAGTACTTC. Its translation is CASSFAGQGTYEQYF. Filled out from reference TRBV7-2 and TRBJ2-7, the complete variable domain reads GAGVSQSPSNKVTEKGKDVELRCDPISGHTALYWYRQSLGQGLEFLIYFQGNSAPDKSGLPSDRFSAERTGGSVSTLTIQRTQQEDSAVYLCASSFAGQGTYEQYFGPGTRLTVT.

The V and J genes are TRBV5-1 and TRBJ1-2, with 7 bases fitting TRBD1. CDR3 size: 13 residues. With V trimmed by 3 bases and J by 4 bases, 3 bases remained unmatched. Germline CDR1 reads SGHRS; CDR2 reads YFSETQ. CDR3 bases: TGCGCCAGCAGCTGGGGACAGACCTATGGCTACACCTTC. As protein: CASSWGQTYGYTF.

The chain recombines TRBV18 with TRBJ2-3; tentative D call: TRBD2 (5 bases). The CDR3 extends over 14 amino acids. The germline V and J ends were trimmed by 5 bases and 0 bases, with 9 bases remaining between them. The germline CDR1 and CDR2 sequences are KGHSH and LQKENI. The CDR3: CASSFPGSTDTQYF. The CDR3 nucleotides are TGTGCCAGCTCATTTCCGGGAAGCACAGATACGCAGTATTTT.

The chain couples TRBV5-1 to TRBJ2-7, with a weak D call TRBD1 (7 bases). V was clipped by 9 bases and J by 4 bases, with 20 bases between them. Germline values: CDR1 SGHRS, CDR2 YFSETQ. CDR3 length: 14 residues. CDR3 sequence reads: CATTTGEEAYEQYF. DNA for the CDR3: TGCGCCACTACTACAGGGGAGGAAGCTTACGAGCAGTACTTC.

The rearrangement links TRBV5-1 to TRBJ2-5, with 8 bases aligning to TRBD2. Germline V CDR1 and CDR2: SGHRS, YFSETQ. The CDR3 is 16 amino acids. V shed 3 bases, J shed 4 bases, and the junction held 11 bases outside the gene matches. The DNA of the CDR3 is TGCGCCAGCAGCTCCCTTGGCGGGGGGAGCGGAGAGACCCAGTACTTC. Its translation is CASSSLGGGSGETQYF.